The next 31 T cell receptor beta chains were all read from a single sample in a study of CD8+CD57+ T cells in acquired aplastic anemia. It was genomic DNA that served as the template for profiling TCR beta VDJ and CDR3. Via MiXCR, TCRdb re-called the reads, giving one row per CDR3 protein. Of approximately 150,000 distinct CDR3 sequences listed, 71% are singletons. The authors sequenced patients whose flow cytometry had shown CD8+CD57+ cell expansion. Material for sequencing was sorted CD4+, CD8+, or CD8+CD57+ T cells (not recorded which) from PBMCs. These receptor sequences come from a human donor with aplastic anemia.

The chain is built from TRBV2 and TRBJ1-6, with TRBD1 matching 8 bases. The CDR3 is 15 amino acids. The germline V gene has CDR1 SNHLY and CDR2 FYNNEI. The trim removed 0 bases at V and 9 bases at J, leaving 4 bases unmatched. The CDR3 nucleotides read TGTGCCAGCAGTGAAGCGAGAGGACAGGGTTCACCCCTCCACTTT. Protein product: CASSEARGQGSPLHF.

Points on this clonotype: Sequence at one end of the junction differs from germline and may be a read error. This chain links TRBV7-2 with TRBJ1-4; D is ambiguous. The germline gives CDR1 SGHTA, CDR2 FQGNSA. The CDR3 extends over 15 amino acids. DNA of the CDR3: TGTGCCAGCAGCTTACAATTCGCAACTAATGAAAAACTGTTCTTT. It codes for CASSLQFATNEKLFF.

This chain links TRBV2 with TRBJ2-3; the match to TRBD1 covers 9 bases. After removal of 6 bases from V and 4 bases from J, the junction contained 8 bases not matched to a gene. This CDR3 has 15 amino acids. Germline V gene sequence: CDR1 SNHLY, CDR2 FYNNEI. The CDR3 region is CASSPGTGRADTQYF. In DNA, the CDR3 is TGTGCCAGCAGCCCAGGGACAGGGCGCGCAGATACGCAGTATTTT.

This chain joins TRBV5-5 and TRBJ2-1; possibly TRBD1 for D (6 bases). Trimming removed 3 bases at V and 5 bases at J, with 9 bases between. The V gene's germline CDR1 is SGHKS and CDR2 YYEKEE (reference sequence). The CDR3 sequence is 13 residues long. CDR3 residues: CASSWTENNEQFF. CDR3 nucleotide sequence: TGTGCCAGCAGCTGGACAGAAAACAATGAGCAGTTCTTC. Full variable domain (outside the CDR3, taken from reference TRBV5-5 and TRBJ2-1): DAGVTQSPTHLIKTRGQQVTLRCSPISGHKSVSWYQQVLGQGPQFIFQYYEKEERGRGNFPDRFSARQFPNYSSELNVNALLLGDSALYLCASSWTENNEQFFGPGTRLTVL.

Within the sample, this clonotype is medium-sized. The V and J genes are TRBV7-9 and TRBJ2-7; tentatively, D is TRBD1 (6 bases). Germline CDR1 and CDR2: SEHNR and FQNEAQ (reference sequence). The CDR3 length is 14 residues. Trimming took off 1 base at V and 5 bases at J, with 12 bases between the two ends. The CDR3 loop is CASSLEPGVDEQYF. CDR3 in DNA: TGTGCCAGCAGCTTAGAGCCAGGGGTGGACGAGCAGTACTTC. Variable domain in full (rest from reference TRBV7-9 and TRBJ2-7): DTGVSQNPRHKITKRGQNVTFRCDPISEHNRLYWYRQTLGQGPEFLTYFQNEAQLEKSRLLSDRFSAERPKGSFSTLEIQRTEQGDSAMYLCASSLEPGVDEQYFGPGTRLTVT.

This clonotype showed up many times. The chain links TRBV7-8 to TRBJ2-5; 9 nucleotides agree with TRBD2. Germline V gene sequence: CDR1 SGHVS, CDR2 FQNEAQ. The V segment lost 2 bases and the J segment 4 bases; nucleotides outside the gene matches: 8. The CDR3 is made up of 16 amino acids. The DNA of the CDR3 is TGTGCCAGCAGCTTATGGGCGGGGGGGCCCGGAGAGACCCAGTACTTC. Protein: CASSLWAGGPGETQYF.

The chain carries TRBV9 and TRBJ2-5; D not certain. Germline V gene data show CDR1 as SGDLS and CDR2 as YYNGEE. The CDR3 loop spans 15 amino acids. Trimming pared 0 bases from V and 2 bases from J, leaving 11 bases between. CDR3 bases: TGTGCCAGCAGCGTAGCGGGCAGGCGTCAAGAGACCCAGTACTTC. Translated, it gives CASSVAGRRQETQYF.

V is TRBV20-1 and J is TRBJ2-7; TRBD2 matches at 9 bases. There are 15 residues in the CDR3. Germline lookup yields CDR1 DFQATT and CDR2 SNEGSKA (reference sequence). Trimming cost V 3 bases and J 4 bases; bases outside gene matches: 10. The CDR3 sequence: CSASRGTSRVYEQYF. DNA of the CDR3: TGCAGTGCTAGTCGGGGGACTAGCAGGGTTTACGAGCAGTACTTC.

With regard to this clonotype: The missing conserved phenylalanine or tryptophan at the end of this CDR3 makes a read error likely. V gene TRBV19 combines with J gene TRBJ1-6; D remains unclear. Trimming shortened V by 3 bases and J by 7 bases, and 10 bases separated the two germline ends. CDR1 and CDR2 from the germline V gene are LNHDA and SQIVND (reference sequence). This CDR3 region has 14 residues. CDR3 DNA sequence: TGTGCCAGTAGTATTCCGGTTCCCAATTCACCCCTCCACCTT. Translating gives CASSIPVPNSPLHL.

In this sample, this clonotype turned up a few times. The chain carries TRBV15 and TRBJ1-6; possibly TRBD1 for D (6 bases). The germline V gene encodes CDR1 LNHNV and CDR2 YYDKDF (reference sequence). Trimming removed 0 bases from V and 6 bases from J, with 9 bases in between. The length of the CDR3 is 15 residues. The CDR3 DNA reads TGTGCCACCAGCAGAGAGGCAGGGGCTAATTCACCCCTCCACTTT. This codes for CATSREAGANSPLHF.

This clonotype has at least ten counts. V and J are TRBV20-1 and TRBJ2-3; 8 bases line up with TRBD2. V lost 3 bases to trimming and J lost 2 bases; unmatched junction nucleotides: 13. The CDR3 totals 17 residues. Germline values: CDR1 DFQATT, CDR2 SNEGSKA (reference sequence). As DNA, the CDR3 is TGCAGTGCTAGCCCTGGGGCTAGCGGGTCCCACACAGATACGCAGTATTTT. Its protein is CSASPGASGSHTDTQYF.

V gene TRBV24-1 combines with J gene TRBJ2-5; no clear D. In germline, CDR1 is KGHDR, CDR2 SFDVKD. V was clipped by 5 bases and J by 2 bases, with 11 bases between them. The CDR3 is made up of 14 amino acids. CDR3 bases: TGTGCCACCAGTGGATGGGCAGAACAAGAGACCCAGTACTTC. Translated, it gives CATSGWAEQETQYF.

V gene TRBV29-1 combines with J gene TRBJ2-2; possibly TRBD2 for D (5 bases). Trimming took off 1 base at V and 2 bases at J, with 5 bases between the two ends. The CDR3 is 13 amino acids. Germline CDR1 is SQVTM and CDR2 is ANQGSEA. The CDR3 DNA sequence: TGCAGCGTTGAAGGACTAAACACCGGGGAGCTGTTTTTT. Protein product: CSVEGLNTGELFF.

This chain joins TRBV6-4 and TRBJ1-6; D remains unclear. Germline V CDR1 and CDR2: MRHNA, SNTAGT. The CDR3 runs to 14 residues. V gave up 0 bases and J gave up 7 bases, with 7 bases separating them. The DNA of the CDR3 is TGTGCCAGCAGTGACTCTTTTTGGAATTCACCCCTCCACTTT. Amino acid sequence: CASSDSFWNSPLHF.

This sequence joins TRBV19 and TRBJ1-2; tentatively, D is TRBD1 (5 bases). The CDR3 totals 14 residues. Deletions cut 4 bases from V and 6 bases from J, with 15 bases between. Germline CDR1 is LNHDA and CDR2 is SQIVND (reference sequence). The CDR3 DNA follows: TGTGCCAGTAGTAAAGACGAGGGACGACATGGCTACACCTTC. Translated: CASSKDEGRHGYTF.

This clonotype was counted at least ten times. This chain links TRBV6-4 with TRBJ2-5, with 12 bases identical to TRBD2. Germline values: CDR1 MRHNA, CDR2 SNTAGT. The CDR3 has 16 residues. V lost 2 bases and J lost 5; bases outside the gene matches: 6. CDR3 nucleotide sequence: TGTGCCAGCAGTGACGACCCTAGCGGGGGGGCCGAGACCCAGTACTTC. Encoded protein: CASSDDPSGGAETQYF.

This clonotype has a handful of counts. The chain combines TRBV6-4 with TRBJ2-1; 8 bases agree with TRBD2. Germline V gene lookup returns CDR1 MRHNA and CDR2 SNTAGT. The trim removed 2 bases at V and 2 bases at J, leaving 5 bases unmatched. The CDR3 spans 16 residues. CDR3 bases: TGTGCCAGCAGTGACGATCCAGCGGGAGCCTACAATGAGCAGTTCTTC. Translating gives CASSDDPAGAYNEQFF.

This clonotype is a singleton in its sample. The genes are TRBV15 and TRBJ1-1, with D unresolved. Germline V lookup: CDR1 LNHNV, CDR2 YYDKDF (reference sequence). The V end was cut by 0 bases, the J end by 2 bases, with 10 bases between. This CDR3 region has 15 residues. The CDR3, as DNA: TGTGCCACCAGCAGAGATTGGGGTCCAAACACTGAAGCTTTCTTT. Amino acid sequence: CATSRDWGPNTEAFF.

A remark on this clonotype: Given a much more abundant clone one base away, this may be a read error. The gene calls are TRBV7-2 and TRBJ2-1, with a tentative D call TRBD1 (5 bases). The CDR3 consists of 13 residues. Germline CDR1 SGHTA, CDR2 FQGNSA. V lost 2 bases and J lost 5, with 7 bases in between. The CDR3 sequence is CASSLQGNNEQFF. In DNA, the CDR3 is TGTGCCAGCAGCTTACAGGGTAACAATGAGCAGTTCTTC.

The rearrangement uses TRBV12-3 or TRBV12-4 and TRBJ1-5; no clear D. The CDR3 length is 12 residues. V was shortened by 11 bases and J by 6 bases, with 14 bases between the two germline ends. The CDR3 loop reads CASRGGSQPQHF. Written as DNA, the CDR3 is TGTGCCTCCCGCGGCGGGTCTCAGCCCCAGCATTTT.

Note on this clonotype: This could be a read error, since a much larger clone is one nucleotide away. V and J are TRBV6-4 and TRBJ2-1; TRBD1 aligns across 12 bases. Germline values: CDR1 MRHNA, CDR2 SNTAGT. This CDR3 has 17 residues. The CDR3 spells CTSSDSGRDRGPDEQFF. For the CDR3, the DNA is TGTACCAGCAGTGACTCCGGTCGGGACAGGGGGCCCGATGAGCAGTTCTTC.

The rearrangement links TRBV10-3 to TRBJ2-1; possibly TRBD1 or TRBD2 for D (5 bases each). CDR1 is ENHRY and CDR2 is SYGVKD in the germline V gene. This CDR3 is 13 amino acids long. The ends were cut back, 8 bases at V and 5 bases at J, with 13 bases in the middle. The CDR3 sequence is CAISPRGDNEQFF. Written as DNA, the CDR3 is TGTGCCATCTCCCCGAGGGGAGACAATGAGCAGTTCTTC.

The V call is TRBV10-3, the J call TRBJ1-1; D call uncertain. The germline V gene has CDR1 ENHRY and CDR2 SYGVKD. The CDR3 is 12 residues long. V was shortened by 3 bases and J by 7 bases, with 9 bases between the two germline ends. CDR3 sequence: CAISDWANEAFF. CDR3 bases: TGTGCCATCAGTGATTGGGCTAATGAAGCTTTCTTT.

This chain links TRBV5-6 with TRBJ2-7; 7 bases match TRBD1. The CDR3 length is 14 residues. V lost 4 bases and J lost 4; bases outside the gene matches: 8. Germline assignment: CDR1 SGHDT and CDR2 YYEEEE. The CDR3: CASSPTGMVYEQYF. The CDR3, as DNA: TGTGCCAGCAGCCCGACAGGGATGGTGTACGAGCAGTACTTC. Filled out from reference TRBV5-6 and TRBJ2-7, the complete variable domain reads DAGVTQSPTHLIKTRGQQVTLRCSPKSGHDTVSWYQQALGQGPQFIFQYYEEEERQRGNFPDRFSGHQFPNYSSELNVNALLLGDSALYLCASSPTGMVYEQYFGPGTRLTVT.

The chain joins TRBV7-6 to TRBJ2-7, with D possibly matching TRBD1 (6 bases). Germline V gene data show CDR1 as SGHVS and CDR2 as FNYEAQ. V lost 5 bases and J 3 bases, leaving 14 bases between the germline ends. This CDR3 is built from 14 residues. CDR3 in DNA: TGTGCCAGCAGCCGGACAGACGGAAACTACGAGCAGTACTTC. Its protein product is CASSRTDGNYEQYF.

A note on this clonotype: This likely comes from a read error, as the CDR3 has no conserved phenylalanine or tryptophan at its end. The chain recombines TRBV20-1 with TRBJ1-2, with 9 bases identical to TRBD1. V shed 0 bases and J 3 bases; nucleotides not matched to a gene: 8. The CDR3 length is 16 residues. The germline gives CDR1 DFQATT, CDR2 SNEGSKA (reference sequence). The CDR3 DNA sequence: TGCAGTGCTAGAGATGGGACAGGGCCCTGGGACTATGGCTACACCTCC. This encodes CSARDGTGPWDYGYTS.

The J gene is TRBJ1-3, the V gene TRBV6-5; D gene unclear. V lost 0 bases and J 2 bases, leaving 8 bases between the germline ends. The CDR3 sequence is 15 residues long. Per germline, CDR1 MNHEY and CDR2 SVGAGI. The CDR3 here is CASSYSLPPGNTIYF. The CDR3 DNA reads as TGTGCCAGCAGTTACTCCCTACCCCCTGGAAACACCATATATTTT.

In DNA, the CDR3 is TGTGCCATCTCAGGGGACACTGAAGCTTTCTTT. Translating gives CAISGDTEAFF. The genes are TRBV10-3 and TRBJ1-1, with D possibly TRBD1 on 6 matching bases. CDR1 and CDR2 (germline): ENHRY, SYGVKD. Trimming removed 8 bases at V and 3 bases at J, with 7 bases between. The CDR3 has 11 residues.

V usage is TRBV20-1 and J usage is TRBJ1-2; TRBD1 is a possible D gene (6 bases). This CDR3 region has 17 residues. Germline V gene sequence: CDR1 DFQATT, CDR2 SNEGSKA (reference sequence). V lost 0 bases and J lost 0, with 17 bases in between. The CDR3 sequence is CSARDPGEGSPNYGYTF. DNA for the CDR3: TGCAGTGCTAGAGATCCAGGGGAGGGGAGTCCTAACTATGGCTACACCTTC.

The rearrangement joins TRBV15 to TRBJ2-3; TRBD2 might be the D (6 bases). The CDR3 is made up of 14 amino acids. Germline V lookup: CDR1 LNHNV, CDR2 YYDKDF (reference sequence). Between the trimmed V and J ends, which lost 6 bases and 5 bases, there was a span of 15 bases. The CDR3 DNA follows: TGTGCCACCAGAGGAGGAGGGGTAGAAGATACGCAGTATTTT. It encodes CATRGGGVEDTQYF.

V usage is TRBV10-3 and J usage is TRBJ1-1; TRBD1 aligns across 9 bases. Germline V gene data show CDR1 as ENHRY and CDR2 as SYGVKD. V lost 6 bases, J lost 10 bases, and 9 bases stayed unmatched. CDR3 length: 13 residues. CDR3 DNA sequence: TGTGCCATCAGCACACAGGGGGCAAGGTTAGCTTTCTTT. Residues: CAISTQGARLAFF.